Sequencing of this T cell receptor beta chain was carried out in a study of blood T cell repertoires in COVID-19. At the level of the study: Samples came from the United States, Italy and Spain, spanning acute and convalescent COVID-19. From T cells, B-cell-depleted T cells, or PBMCs came the material, which was cDNA or gDNA.

As processed by the authors: How many nucleated cells were present was estimated from reference gene primer amplification. TCRdb's copy holds only in-frame clones and misses some; the assay was immunoSEQ multiplex PCR. The V and J calls and clone size come from that table; D and trimming were worked out from the DNA. The sample carries approximately 350,000 clones, 85% to 90% recorded once. Enrollment of patients from Seattle took place during active infection, with longitudinal follow-up. The CDR3 has 14 amino acids. Germline CDR1 reads MNHEY; CDR2 reads SVGEGT. Trimming took off 5 bases at V and 8 bases at J, with 17 bases between the two ends.

The sequenced sample was peripheral blood. This sequence was found in a woman between 50 and 59 years old with COVID-19, enrolled during active disease. The chain links TRBV6-2 or TRBV6-3 to TRBJ2-3, with D perhaps TRBD1 (5 bases). The DNA for the CDR3 is TGTGCCAGCAGTACCCAGTCAGGGAAGGGTACGCAGTATTTT. Protein sequence: CASSTQSGKGTQYF.